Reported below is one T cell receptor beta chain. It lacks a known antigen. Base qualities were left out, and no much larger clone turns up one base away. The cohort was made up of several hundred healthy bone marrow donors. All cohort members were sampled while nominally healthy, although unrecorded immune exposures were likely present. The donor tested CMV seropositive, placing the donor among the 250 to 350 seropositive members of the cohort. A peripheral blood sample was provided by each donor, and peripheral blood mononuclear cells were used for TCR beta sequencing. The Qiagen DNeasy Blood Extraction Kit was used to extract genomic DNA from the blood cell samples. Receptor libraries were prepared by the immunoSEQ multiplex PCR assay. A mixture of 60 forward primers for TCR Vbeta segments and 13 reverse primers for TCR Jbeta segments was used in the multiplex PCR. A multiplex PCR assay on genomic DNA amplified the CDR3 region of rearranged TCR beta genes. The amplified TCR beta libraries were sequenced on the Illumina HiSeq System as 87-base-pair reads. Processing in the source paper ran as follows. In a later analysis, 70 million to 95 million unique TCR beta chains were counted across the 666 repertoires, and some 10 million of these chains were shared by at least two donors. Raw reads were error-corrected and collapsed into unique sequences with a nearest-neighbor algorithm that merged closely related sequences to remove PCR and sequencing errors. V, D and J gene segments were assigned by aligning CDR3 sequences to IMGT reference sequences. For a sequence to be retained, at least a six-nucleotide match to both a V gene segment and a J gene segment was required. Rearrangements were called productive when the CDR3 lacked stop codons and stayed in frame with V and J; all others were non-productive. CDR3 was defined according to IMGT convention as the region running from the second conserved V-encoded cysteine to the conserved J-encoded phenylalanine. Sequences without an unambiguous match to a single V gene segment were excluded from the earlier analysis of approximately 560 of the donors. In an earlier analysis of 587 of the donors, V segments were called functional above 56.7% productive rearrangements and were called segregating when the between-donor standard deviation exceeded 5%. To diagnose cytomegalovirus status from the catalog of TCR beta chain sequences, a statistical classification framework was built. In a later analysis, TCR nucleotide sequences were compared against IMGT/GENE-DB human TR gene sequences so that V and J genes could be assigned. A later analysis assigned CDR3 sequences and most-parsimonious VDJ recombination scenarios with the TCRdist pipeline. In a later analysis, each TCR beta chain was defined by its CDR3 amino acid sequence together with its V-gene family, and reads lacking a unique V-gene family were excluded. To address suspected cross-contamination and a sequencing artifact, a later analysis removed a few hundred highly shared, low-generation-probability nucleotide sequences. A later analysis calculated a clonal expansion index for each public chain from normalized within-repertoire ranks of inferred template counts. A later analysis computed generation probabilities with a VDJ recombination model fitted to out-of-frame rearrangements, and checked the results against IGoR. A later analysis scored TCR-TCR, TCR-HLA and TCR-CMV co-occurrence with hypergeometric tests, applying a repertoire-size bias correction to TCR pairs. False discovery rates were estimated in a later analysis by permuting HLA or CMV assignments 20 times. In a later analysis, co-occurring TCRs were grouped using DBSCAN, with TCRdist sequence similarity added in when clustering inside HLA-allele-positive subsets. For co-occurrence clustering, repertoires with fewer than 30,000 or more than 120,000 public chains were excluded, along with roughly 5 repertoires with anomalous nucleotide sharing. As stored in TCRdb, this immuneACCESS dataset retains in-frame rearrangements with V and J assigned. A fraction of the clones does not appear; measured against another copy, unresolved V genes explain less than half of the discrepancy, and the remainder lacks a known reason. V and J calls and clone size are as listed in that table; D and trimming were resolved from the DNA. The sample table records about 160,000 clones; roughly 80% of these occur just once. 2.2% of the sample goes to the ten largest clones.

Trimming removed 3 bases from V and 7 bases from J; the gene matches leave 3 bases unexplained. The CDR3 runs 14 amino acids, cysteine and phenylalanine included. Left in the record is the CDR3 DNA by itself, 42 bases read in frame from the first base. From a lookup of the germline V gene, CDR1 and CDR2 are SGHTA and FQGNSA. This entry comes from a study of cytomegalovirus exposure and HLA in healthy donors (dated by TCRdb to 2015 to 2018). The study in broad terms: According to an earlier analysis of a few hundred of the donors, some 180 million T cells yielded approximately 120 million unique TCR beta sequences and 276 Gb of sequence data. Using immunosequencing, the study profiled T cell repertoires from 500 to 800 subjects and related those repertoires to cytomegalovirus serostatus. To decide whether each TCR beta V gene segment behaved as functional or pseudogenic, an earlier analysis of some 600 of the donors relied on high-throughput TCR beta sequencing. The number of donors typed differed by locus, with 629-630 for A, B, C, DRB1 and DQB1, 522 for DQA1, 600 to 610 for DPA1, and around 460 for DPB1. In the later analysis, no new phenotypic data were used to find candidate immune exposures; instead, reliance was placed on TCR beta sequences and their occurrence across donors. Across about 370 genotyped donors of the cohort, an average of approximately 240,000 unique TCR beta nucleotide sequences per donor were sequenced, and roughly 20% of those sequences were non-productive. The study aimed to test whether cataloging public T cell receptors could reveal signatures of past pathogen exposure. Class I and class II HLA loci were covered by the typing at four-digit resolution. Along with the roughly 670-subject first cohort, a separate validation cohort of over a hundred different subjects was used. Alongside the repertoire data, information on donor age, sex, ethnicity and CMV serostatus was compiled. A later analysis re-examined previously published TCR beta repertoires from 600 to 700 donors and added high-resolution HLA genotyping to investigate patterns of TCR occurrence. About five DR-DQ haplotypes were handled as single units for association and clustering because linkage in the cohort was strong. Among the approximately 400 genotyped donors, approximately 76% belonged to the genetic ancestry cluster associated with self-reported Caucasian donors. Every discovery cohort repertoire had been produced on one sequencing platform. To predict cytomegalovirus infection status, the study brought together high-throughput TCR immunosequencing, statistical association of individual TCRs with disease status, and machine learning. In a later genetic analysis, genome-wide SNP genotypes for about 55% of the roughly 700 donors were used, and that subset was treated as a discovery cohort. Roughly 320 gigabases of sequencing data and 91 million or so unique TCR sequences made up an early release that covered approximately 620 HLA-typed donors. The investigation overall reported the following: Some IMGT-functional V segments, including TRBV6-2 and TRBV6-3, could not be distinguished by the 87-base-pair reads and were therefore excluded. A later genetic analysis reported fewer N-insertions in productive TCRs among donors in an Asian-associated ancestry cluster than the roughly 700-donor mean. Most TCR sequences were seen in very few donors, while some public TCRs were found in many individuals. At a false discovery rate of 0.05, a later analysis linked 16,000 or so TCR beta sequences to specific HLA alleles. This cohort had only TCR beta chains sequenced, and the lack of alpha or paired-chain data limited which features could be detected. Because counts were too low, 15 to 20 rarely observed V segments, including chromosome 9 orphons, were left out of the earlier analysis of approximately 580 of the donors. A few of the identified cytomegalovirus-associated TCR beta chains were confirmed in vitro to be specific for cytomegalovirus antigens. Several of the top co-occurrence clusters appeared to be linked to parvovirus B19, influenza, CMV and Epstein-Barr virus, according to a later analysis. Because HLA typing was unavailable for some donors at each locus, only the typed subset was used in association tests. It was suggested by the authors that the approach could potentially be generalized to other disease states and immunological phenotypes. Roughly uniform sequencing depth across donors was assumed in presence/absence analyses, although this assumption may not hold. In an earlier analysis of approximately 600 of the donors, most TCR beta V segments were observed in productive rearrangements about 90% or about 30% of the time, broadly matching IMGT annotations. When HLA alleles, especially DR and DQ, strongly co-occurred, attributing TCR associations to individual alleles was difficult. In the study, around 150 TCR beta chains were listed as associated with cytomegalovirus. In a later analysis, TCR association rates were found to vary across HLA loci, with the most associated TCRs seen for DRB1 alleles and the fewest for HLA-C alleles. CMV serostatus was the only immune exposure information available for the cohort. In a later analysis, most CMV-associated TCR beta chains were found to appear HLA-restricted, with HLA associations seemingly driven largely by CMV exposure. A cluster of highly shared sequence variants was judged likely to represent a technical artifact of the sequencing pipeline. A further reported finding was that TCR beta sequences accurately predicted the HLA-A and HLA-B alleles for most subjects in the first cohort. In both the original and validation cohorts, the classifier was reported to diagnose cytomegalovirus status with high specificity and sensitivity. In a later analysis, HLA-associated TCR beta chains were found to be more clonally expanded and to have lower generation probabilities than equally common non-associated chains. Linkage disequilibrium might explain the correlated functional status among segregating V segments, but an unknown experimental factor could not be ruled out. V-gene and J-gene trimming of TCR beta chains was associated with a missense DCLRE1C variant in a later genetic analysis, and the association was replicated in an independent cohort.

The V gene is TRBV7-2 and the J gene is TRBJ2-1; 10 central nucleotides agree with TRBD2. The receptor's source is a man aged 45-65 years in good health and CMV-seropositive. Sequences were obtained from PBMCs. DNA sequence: TGTGCCAGCAGCTTGTATAGCGGGGGGAATGAGCAGTTCTTC. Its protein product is CASSLYSGGNEQFF.